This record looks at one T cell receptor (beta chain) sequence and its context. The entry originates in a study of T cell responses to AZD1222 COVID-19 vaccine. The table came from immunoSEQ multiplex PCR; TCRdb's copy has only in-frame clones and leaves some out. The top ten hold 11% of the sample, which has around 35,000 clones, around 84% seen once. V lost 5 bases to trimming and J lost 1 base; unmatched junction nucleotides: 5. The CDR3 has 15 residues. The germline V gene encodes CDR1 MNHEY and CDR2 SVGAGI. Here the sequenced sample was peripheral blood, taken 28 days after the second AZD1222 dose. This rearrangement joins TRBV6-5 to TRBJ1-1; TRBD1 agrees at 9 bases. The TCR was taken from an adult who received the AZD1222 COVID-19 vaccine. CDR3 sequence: CASSTDRGRNTEAFF. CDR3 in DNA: TGTGCCAGCAGTACCGACAGGGGGAGGAACACTGAAGCTTTCTTT.